This T cell receptor (beta chain) was found in a study of T cell repertoires and HLA-DP antigens. Study details: One alloantigen had more than 9 groove amino acid differences from self, the other one. Donors were two male and one female, aged 18-to-29 to 60-to-69.

Comments on this clone: Antigen: not known.

Germline V CDR1 and CDR2: KGHSH, LQKENI. The CDR3 covers 12 residues. The ends were cut back, 3 bases at V and 6 bases at J, with 6 bases in the middle. Here immunoSEQ multiplex PCR was the method, and the copy in TCRdb shows in-frame clones only, minus some. The sample lists about 110,000 clones, about 92% occurring once. CD4+ T cells, purified by negative selection, averaged approximately 98% purity. The TCR originated in a woman aged 18-35 years in good health and CMV-seronegative. V usage is TRBV18 and J usage is TRBJ2-1; no firm D call. The sample comprised CD4+ T cells from PBMCs. CDR3 DNA sequence: TGTGCCAGCTCACCCCCCCGCAATGAGCAGTTCTTC. It yields the protein CASSPPRNEQFF.